The 18 T cell receptor beta chains in this list originate from one sample, sequenced in a study of tumor-infiltrating lymphocytes in primary liver carcinoma. Production of TCR beta cDNA used roughly 480 ng total RNA together with a constant-region primer. Modified slightly, ARM-PCR produced TCR beta libraries over three nested multiplex PCR rounds. TRBV1-TRBV30 forward primers paired with a C-beta reverse primer drove the first two PCR rounds, about 10 cycles each. TCRdb re-called the multiplex PCR reads through MiXCR, storing one row per CDR3 protein. The sample includes 40,000 to 55,000 distinct CDR3 sequences, about two thirds seen only once; the top ten take 29%. The tissue used was unsorted bulk material of about 19-33 mg. RNA and DNA were co-extracted from it with the AllPrep DNA/RNA mini kit. The sequenced sample was liver tumor tissue from sampling region 5. Subset specified: tumor region T5, tumor centre. The receptors were sampled from a man aged 35 to 55 with primary liver carcinoma and hepatitis B virus infection.

Concerning this clonotype: Mismatch with germline at one junction end may stem from a read error. The chain employs TRBV4-2 and TRBJ1-2, with D uncertain. The CDR3 consists of 14 residues. CDR1 LGHNA and CDR2 YNFKEQ come from the germline V gene. CDR3 amino acids: CASSQEEQNYGSTF. The CDR3 DNA is TGTGCCAGCAGCCAAGAAGAGCAGAACTATGGCTCCACCTTC.

On this clonotype itself: It may be a read error: a sequence one base away is much more abundant. The chain employs TRBV28 and TRBJ2-5, with 7 positions matching TRBD1. The V gene end was trimmed by 5 bases and the J gene end by 3 bases; junction bases not matched to a gene: 12. The germline V gene encodes CDR1 MDHEN and CDR2 SYDVKM. The CDR3 covers 16 residues. CDR3 sequence reads: CASSLLQGSGEETQYF. For the CDR3, the DNA is TGTGCCAGCAGTCTATTACAGGGGTCTGGGGAAGAGACCCAGTACTTC.

On this clonotype: This sequence may be a read error, since a much larger clone differs from it by one base. The genes are TRBV7-2 and TRBJ2-1; 9 nucleotides match TRBD2. CDR3 size: 14 residues. Germline V gene sequence: CDR1 SGHTA, CDR2 FQGNSA. V was pared by 1 base and J by 5 bases, with 0 bases of the junction left unmatched. CDR3 sequence (DNA): TGTACCAGCAGCTTAGGACTAGCGGACAATGAGCAGTTCTTC. Translating it yields CTSSLGLADNEQFF.

Concerning this clonotype: A single base separates this from a much larger clone, so it may be a read error. The V and J genes are TRBV12-3 or TRBV12-4 and TRBJ2-7; possibly TRBD1 for D (6 bases). The CDR3 has 14 amino acids. The CDR3 DNA is TGTGCCGGCAGTTATACGACAGGATCCTACGAGCAGTACTTC. Protein: CAGSYTTGSYEQYF.

The genes are TRBV12-3 or TRBV12-4 and TRBJ1-4, with a tentative D call TRBD1 (6 bases). This CDR3 spans 14 amino acids. The V and J ends lost 6 bases and 6 bases respectively, with 14 bases between them. CDR3 residues: CASRLTGSDEKLFF. The DNA for the CDR3 is TGTGCCAGCAGATTGACAGGTTCGGATGAAAAACTGTTTTTT.

Comment on this clonotype: One end of the junction is discordant with germline, which a read error may explain. This sequence joins TRBV11-2 and TRBJ2-2; D perhaps matches TRBD1 (6 bases). The CDR3 contains 16 residues. Germline V gene data show CDR1 as SGHAT and CDR2 as FQNNGV. Written as DNA, the CDR3 is TGCGCAGGCAGCTCCAGACAGGCTTCGAACACCGGGGAGCTGTTTTTT. This encodes CAGSSRQASNTGELFF.

Only one count was recorded for this clonotype. A read error may produce the germline difference seen at one junction end. The chain employs TRBV11-2 and TRBJ2-7; maybe TRBD1 (5 bases). The V gene's germline CDR1 is SGHAT and CDR2 FQNNGV. CDR3 length: 14 residues. The CDR3 spells CVSNLTDRAYEQYF. CDR3 nucleotide sequence: TGTGTCAGCAACTTAACCGACAGAGCCTACGAGCAGTATTTC.

This clonotype was seen repeatedly, ten times or more. The chain couples TRBV6-5 to TRBJ1-1; D is unclear. The germline V gene encodes CDR1 MNHEY and CDR2 SVGAGI. The CDR3 runs to 14 residues. The V end was cut by 4 bases, the J end by 1 base, with 10 bases between. DNA of the CDR3: TGTGCCAGCAGTTTCGACGATTCGAACACTGAAGCTTTCTTT. This encodes CASSFDDSNTEAFF.

A note on this clonotype: A read error is likely, as this CDR3 ends without the conserved phenylalanine or tryptophan. The chain has TRBV29-1 and TRBJ2-3, with a weak D call TRBD1 (5 bases). The germline V gene encodes CDR1 SQVTM and CDR2 ANQGSEA. There are 13 residues in the CDR3. CDR3 region: CSVEEGAGDTQYL. CDR3 bases: TGCAGTGTTGAAGAAGGGGCTGGAGATACGCAGTATCTT.

Concerning this clonotype: The junction and the germline gene differ at one end; a read error may be behind it. The chain couples TRBV11-2 to TRBJ2-5, with D possibly matching TRBD2 (6 bases). Germline V gives CDR1 SGHAT, CDR2 FQNNGV. The CDR3 sequence is 16 residues long. The CDR3 spells CVSRSRDSAYQGTQYF. The CDR3 DNA is TGTGTTAGCAGATCCCGGGACTCGGCCTACCAAGGGACCCAGTACTTC.

With respect to this clonotype: The CDR3 ends on some other residue instead of the conserved phenylalanine or tryptophan, so this is likely a read error. This chain links TRBV7-8 with TRBJ2-1; D might be TRBD2 (5 bases). CDR1 and CDR2 from the germline V gene are SGHVS and FQNEAQ. The CDR3 is 14 residues long. The CDR3 is CASSLAEAYNAQFI. The CDR3 nucleotides are TGTGCCAGCAGCTTAGCGGAGGCCTACAATGCGCAGTTCATC.

The chain has TRBV5-1 and TRBJ2-5; TRBD2 might be the D (6 bases). Germline values: CDR1 SGHRS, CDR2 YFSETQ. The V end lost 0 bases, the J end lost 7 bases, and 13 bases lay between the germline ends. This CDR3 has 14 amino acids. The CDR3 loop reads CASSLVCGDGTQYF. The CDR3 region has the DNA TGCGCCAGCAGCTTGGTCTGCGGGGACGGGACCCAGTACTTC. Full variable domain (rest looked up from reference TRBV5-1 and TRBJ2-5): KAGVTQTPRYLIKTRGQQVTLSCSPISGHRSVSWYQQTPGQGLQFLFEYFSETQRNKGNFPGRFSGRQFSNSRSEMNVSTLELGDSALYLCASSLVCGDGTQYFGPGTRLLVL.

Concerning this clonotype itself: At one boundary the junction diverges from the germline segment, which might be a read error. The chain links TRBV5-6 to TRBJ2-3, with TRBD1 identical over 9 bases. This CDR3 has 15 amino acids. CDR1 is SGHDT and CDR2 is YYEEEE in the germline V gene. CDR3 sequence reads: CASSLDRGGSSTQYF. The DNA of the CDR3 is TGTGCCAGCAGCCTCGACAGGGGGGGGTCTAGTACGCAATATTTT.

This clonotype has just a few counts. One end of the junction is discordant with germline, which a read error may explain. This chain connects TRBV12-3 or TRBV12-4 to TRBJ2-4, with D perhaps matching TRBD1 or TRBD2 (5 bases each). The length of the CDR3 is 15 residues. CDR3 region: CASSFGQGAKNVQYF. The CDR3, as DNA: TGTGCCAGCAGCTTCGGGCAGGGAGCCAAAAACGTTCAGTACTTC.

The genes are TRBV12-3 or TRBV12-4 and TRBJ2-2; D may match TRBD1 or TRBD2 (6 bases each). The V gene lost 4 bases and the J gene lost 10 bases, with 19 bases spanning the gap. This CDR3 comprises 15 residues. CDR3 region: CASSSMRGGIEELFF. Written as DNA, the CDR3 is TGTGCCAGCAGTTCGATGAGAGGGGGGATCGAGGAGCTGTTTTTT.

The V call is TRBV12-3 or TRBV12-4, the J call TRBJ1-1, with D possibly being TRBD1 (6 bases). Trimming cost V 4 bases and J 14 bases, with 32 bases left between them. CDR3 length equals 17 residues. The CDR3 coding sequence is TGTGCCAGCAGTTCAGCCTGGGGGACATCAATGAACACTGGGGCATTCTTT. This translates into CASSSAWGTSMNTGAFF.

On this clonotype itself: A much larger clone sits a single nucleotide away, making a read error possible. The chain joins TRBV20-1 to TRBJ2-7; D possibly matches TRBD1 or TRBD2 (5 bases each). Germline-derived CDR1 and CDR2 are DFQATT and SNEGSKA (reference sequence). The CDR3 is 12 residues long. In nucleotides, the CDR3 is TGCAGTGCTAGAGGGGACGGGTTCGAGCAGAACTTC. Amino acid sequence: CSARGDGFEQNF.

On this clonotype itself: The CDR3 does not end in the conserved phenylalanine or tryptophan, so this is likely a read error. V is TRBV4-2 and J is TRBJ2-7; 11 nucleotides line up with TRBD2. Germline lookup yields CDR1 LGHNA and CDR2 YNFKEQ. CDR3 length equals 17 residues. CDR3 sequence reads: CDTTELAGVYKSYEQYI. In DNA form, the CDR3 reads TGTGACACTACTGAACTAGCGGGAGTTTATAAGTCCTACGAGCAGTACATC.